This passage covers 20 T cell receptor beta chains from one sample sequenced in a study of T-cell memory formation after mild COVID-19. TCRdb redid the calling of the 5' RACE reads with MiXCR, one entry per CDR3 protein. Of 350,000 to 500,000 distinct CDR3 sequences in the sample, about 22% were seen once. What was sequenced was PBMCs or a T cell subset sorted from them (not recorded which). The receptors stem from an adult woman who had mild COVID-19 (a few samples of this study predate the infection). Cell type and time point are not known.

A few counts support this clonotype. This sequence joins TRBV5-1 and TRBJ2-1; 7 positions agree with TRBD2. Germline lookup yields CDR1 SGHRS and CDR2 YFSETQ. Trimming removed 5 bases from V and 12 bases from J; junction bases left unmatched: 14. The CDR3 runs 14 residues. The CDR3 DNA reads as TGCGCCAGCAGTGGCGGCCTAGCGGAGGGGAGGCAGTTCTTC. Translating it yields CASSGGLAEGRQFF.

This clonotype was detected only a few times. The chain employs TRBV5-5 and TRBJ2-5; D ambiguous. The V gene lost 4 bases and the J gene lost 5 bases, with 18 bases spanning the gap. This CDR3 has 15 amino acids. Germline CDR1 SGHKS, CDR2 YYEKEE (reference sequence). The CDR3 reads CASSLTTGARETQYF. The CDR3 region has the DNA TGTGCCAGCAGCCTCACTACGGGCGCACGGGAGACCCAGTACTTC.

Only a few counts were recorded for this clonotype. This CDR3 reads CASSQDPDHNEQFF. CDR3 sequence (DNA): TGTGCCAGCAGCCAAGACCCCGACCACAATGAGCAGTTCTTC. This chain links TRBV3-1 with TRBJ2-1; the D is unclear. Per germline, CDR1 LGHDT and CDR2 YNNKEL (reference sequence). The CDR3 contains 14 residues. Trimming took off 0 bases at V and 5 bases at J, with 8 bases between the two ends.

In its sample, this clonotype was seen a few times. The gene calls are TRBV6-1 and TRBJ2-2; no firm D call. Per germline, CDR1 MNHNS and CDR2 SASEGT. Trimming took 11 bases from V and 0 from J, leaving 10 bases between them. The CDR3 sequence is 13 residues long. The CDR3 reads CASRWPNTGELFF. The CDR3 nucleotides read TGTGCCTCGCGATGGCCGAACACCGGGGAGCTGTTTTTT.

The chain couples TRBV6-6 to TRBJ2-5; D gene unclear. Germline CDR1 reads MNHNY; CDR2 reads SVGAGI (reference sequence). CDR3 length: 13 residues. The V end was cut by 3 bases, the J end by 5 bases, with 10 bases between. The CDR3: CASSYSTSETQYF. Here the CDR3 DNA reads TGTGCCAGCAGTTATAGCACGAGTGAGACCCAGTACTTC.

The chain joins TRBV5-1 to TRBJ2-1, with 11 positions matching TRBD2. CDR1 is SGHRS and CDR2 is YFSETQ in the germline V gene. V was pared by 0 bases and J by 8 bases, with 4 bases of the junction left unmatched. The CDR3 totals 15 residues. The CDR3 sequence: CASSLVAGGPDEQFF. CDR3 in DNA: TGCGCCAGCAGCTTGGTAGCGGGGGGGCCGGATGAGCAGTTCTTC. The full variable domain, rest sourced from reference TRBV5-1 and TRBJ2-1, is KAGVTQTPRYLIKTRGQQVTLSCSPISGHRSVSWYQQTPGQGLQFLFEYFSETQRNKGNFPGRFSGRQFSNSRSEMNVSTLELGDSALYLCASSLVAGGPDEQFFGPGTRLTVL.

The chain's CDR3 is CSARQGGGELFF. The CDR3 region has the DNA TGCAGCGCCCGACAGGGTGGCGGGGAGCTGTTTTTT. The chain couples TRBV29-1 to TRBJ2-2, with 7 bases identical to TRBD1. Germline V CDR1 and CDR2: SQVTM, ANQGSEA. J was trimmed by 7 bases and V by 7 bases; bases with no gene match: 6. The CDR3 is 12 residues long.

The chain combines TRBV25-1 with TRBJ2-1, with D perhaps matching TRBD2 (5 bases). CDR1 and CDR2 from the germline V gene are MGHDK and SYGVNS. The ends were cut back, 8 bases at V and 0 bases at J, with 11 bases in the middle. The CDR3 sequence is 14 residues long. Here the CDR3 reads CASGLSGSYNEQFF. CDR3 nucleotide sequence: TGTGCCAGCGGACTTTCAGGCTCCTACAATGAGCAGTTCTTC.

The DNA for the CDR3 is TGTGCCAGCAGTTTATTTTTGGCAGTTGGCTACACCTTC. It is translated as CASSLFLAVGYTF. The rearrangement links TRBV12-3 or TRBV12-4 to TRBJ1-2; D is unclear. This CDR3 comprises 13 residues. The germline V and J ends were trimmed by 2 bases and 7 bases, with 11 bases remaining between them.

This sequence joins TRBV19 and TRBJ2-7; possible D gene TRBD2, 6 bases. V was trimmed by 3 bases and J by 2 bases, leaving 11 bases between them. The CDR3 has 14 residues. Looked up from germline, CDR1 is LNHDA and CDR2 is SQIVND (reference sequence). The CDR3: CASSIGSGAYEQYF. The CDR3 DNA sequence: TGTGCCAGTAGTATCGGTTCGGGAGCCTACGAGCAGTACTTC.

The genes are TRBV7-9 and TRBJ2-7, with TRBD1 as a possible D gene (5 bases). CDR3 length: 14 amino acids. The germline CDR1 and CDR2 sequences are SEHNR and FQNEAQ (reference sequence). With 5 bases removed from V and 6 bases from J, the gap between germline ends came to 17 bases. The CDR3, as DNA: TGTGCCAGCAGCCCTGATGGGGCCCCACGCGAGCAGTACTTC. This encodes CASSPDGAPREQYF.

The DNA for the CDR3 is TGTGCCAGCAGCCGGAGGGGACGGGACATTCAGTACTTC. As protein: CASSRRGRDIQYF. The chain couples TRBV3-1 to TRBJ2-4; tentative D call: TRBD2 (6 bases). V shed 4 bases and J shed 8 bases, with 12 bases lying between them. The germline V gene has CDR1 LGHDT and CDR2 YNNKEL (reference sequence). The CDR3 totals 13 residues.

This sequence joins TRBV30 and TRBJ2-1, with 14 bases identical to TRBD2. The CDR3 loop spans 15 amino acids. Germline V lookup: CDR1 GTSNPN, CDR2 SVGIG (reference sequence). Trimming removed 8 bases from V and 10 bases from J; junction bases left unmatched: 13. CDR3 protein: CASSETSGGAWEQFF. In DNA, the CDR3 is TGTGCCAGCAGTGAGACTAGCGGGGGGGCCTGGGAGCAGTTCTTC.

The chain is built from TRBV29-1 and TRBJ1-1; 8 nucleotides align to TRBD1. The CDR3 is made up of 15 amino acids. Trimming at V came to 6 bases and at J to 0 bases, leaving 9 bases not matched to a gene. Germline V gives CDR1 SQVTM, CDR2 ANQGSEA. CDR3: CSVRPGTGMNTEAFF. The CDR3 bases are TGCAGCGTCAGACCCGGGACAGGTATGAACACTGAAGCTTTCTTT.

This clonotype occurred a few times. The chain uses TRBV6-5 and TRBJ2-3; 10 bases line up with TRBD2. CDR3 length: 17 amino acids. V gave up 0 bases and J gave up 2 bases; unmatched junction bases: 5. Germline V gene lookup returns CDR1 MNHEY and CDR2 SVGAGI. CDR3 loop: CASSYSPSGSSTDTQYF. CDR3 coding DNA: TGTGCCAGCAGTTACTCGCCTAGCGGGAGTTCCACAGATACGCAGTATTTT.

The chain uses TRBV7-2 and TRBJ1-1; no clear D. CDR3 length equals 14 residues. The V end lost 1 base, the J end lost 0 bases, and 6 bases lay between the germline ends. In germline, CDR1 is SGHTA, CDR2 FQGNSA. The CDR3 DNA reads as TGTGCCAGCAGCTTAGTATCGATGAACACTGAAGCTTTCTTT. This codes for CASSLVSMNTEAFF.

This clonotype appeared a few times. In DNA form, the CDR3 reads TGTGCCAGTAGTCCAGCCGGGACTAGGGGCTACAATGAGCAGTTCTTC. Protein: CASSPAGTRGYNEQFF. The chain combines TRBV19 with TRBJ2-1; 8 bases are shared with TRBD2. This CDR3 is built from 16 residues. The V gene's germline CDR1 is LNHDA and CDR2 SQIVND (reference sequence). The junction had 9 bases not matched to a gene; V was cut back by 5 bases and J by 3 bases.

This clonotype was found a few times. CDR3 bases: TGTGCCATCAGTGGCGAGACAGGGGGCAGAAGCACAGATACGCAGTATTTT. Translating gives CAISGETGGRSTDTQYF. The chain recombines TRBV10-3 with TRBJ2-3; 10 nucleotides agree with TRBD1. J gave up 0 bases and V 4 bases, and 7 bases lay outside the gene matches. There are 17 residues in the CDR3. The V gene's germline CDR1 is ENHRY and CDR2 SYGVKD.

This chain connects TRBV20-1 to TRBJ1-1; 10 nucleotides agree with TRBD1. The CDR3 extends over 16 amino acids. Germline loops: CDR1 DFQATT, CDR2 SNEGSKA (reference sequence). V gave up 3 bases and J gave up 2 bases; unmatched junction bases: 9. CDR3 in DNA: TGCAGTGCTAGGACAGGGGGCGCGGACCTAAACACTGAAGCTTTCTTT. This encodes CSARTGGADLNTEAFF.

This clonotype turned up a few times. The V call is TRBV24-1, the J call TRBJ2-3, with 8 bases aligning to TRBD1. CDR3 size: 16 residues. V lost 2 bases and J lost 2; bases outside the gene matches: 5. The germline gives CDR1 KGHDR, CDR2 SFDVKD. The CDR3 loop is CATSDWGQEITDTQYF. In DNA form, the CDR3 reads TGTGCCACCAGTGATTGGGGACAGGAGATCACAGATACGCAGTATTTT.